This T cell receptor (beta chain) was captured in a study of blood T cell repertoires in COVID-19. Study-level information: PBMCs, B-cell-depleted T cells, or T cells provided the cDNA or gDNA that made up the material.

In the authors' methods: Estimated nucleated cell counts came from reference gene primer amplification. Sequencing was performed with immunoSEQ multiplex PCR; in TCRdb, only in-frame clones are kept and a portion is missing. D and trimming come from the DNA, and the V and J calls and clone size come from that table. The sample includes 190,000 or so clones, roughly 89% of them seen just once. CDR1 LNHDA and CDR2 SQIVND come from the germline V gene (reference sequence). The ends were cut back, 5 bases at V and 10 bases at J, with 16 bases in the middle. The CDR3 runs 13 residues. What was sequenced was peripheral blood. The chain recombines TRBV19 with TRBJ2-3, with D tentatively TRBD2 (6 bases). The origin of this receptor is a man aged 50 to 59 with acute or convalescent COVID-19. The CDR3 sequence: CASSWKIGGPQYF. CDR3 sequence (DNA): TGTGCCAGTAGTTGGAAGATCGGGGGTCCGCAGTATTTT.